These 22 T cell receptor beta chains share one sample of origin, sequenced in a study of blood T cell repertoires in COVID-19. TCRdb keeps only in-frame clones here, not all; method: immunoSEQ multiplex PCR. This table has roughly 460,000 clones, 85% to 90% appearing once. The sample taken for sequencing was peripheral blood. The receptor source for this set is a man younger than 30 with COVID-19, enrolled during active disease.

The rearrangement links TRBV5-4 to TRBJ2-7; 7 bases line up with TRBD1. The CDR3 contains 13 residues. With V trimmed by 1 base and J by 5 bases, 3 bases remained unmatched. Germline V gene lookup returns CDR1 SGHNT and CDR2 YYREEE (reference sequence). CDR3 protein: CASSLTGAHEQYF. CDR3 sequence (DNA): TGTGCCAGCAGCTTGACAGGGGCCCACGAGCAGTACTTC.

CDR3: CAWSVGAGRSEQYF. In DNA form, the CDR3 reads TGTGCCTGGAGTGTAGGAGCGGGGCGGTCCGAGCAGTACTTC. The chain is built from TRBV30 and TRBJ2-7; 7 bases are a match to TRBD2. With 0 bases clipped from V and 6 bases from J, the junction kept 8 bases outside the gene matches. CDR1 GTSNPN and CDR2 SVGIG come from the germline V gene (reference sequence). CDR3 size: 14 residues.

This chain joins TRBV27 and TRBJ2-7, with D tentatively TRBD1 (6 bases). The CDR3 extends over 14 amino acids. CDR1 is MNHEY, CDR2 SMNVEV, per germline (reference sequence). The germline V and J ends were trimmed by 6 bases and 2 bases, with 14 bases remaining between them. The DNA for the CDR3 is TGTGCCAGCAGGGGACACCGGGTGACCTACGAGCAGTACTTC. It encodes CASRGHRVTYEQYF.

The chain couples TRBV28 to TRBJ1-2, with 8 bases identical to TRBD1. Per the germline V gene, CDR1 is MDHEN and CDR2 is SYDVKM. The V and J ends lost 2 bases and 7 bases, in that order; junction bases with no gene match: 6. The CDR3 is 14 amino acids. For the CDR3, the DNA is TGTGCCAGCAGTTTAGGTGGACAGGGTAGTGGCTACACCTTC. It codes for CASSLGGQGSGYTF.

The CDR3 DNA sequence: TGTGCCAGCAGCTCCCTGGGGGGGAGTTTGAACACTGAAGCTTTCTTT. Its protein product is CASSSLGGSLNTEAFF. J is TRBJ1-1 and V is TRBV11-2, with TRBD1 as a possible D gene (5 bases). Germline V lookup: CDR1 SGHAT, CDR2 FQNNGV. The CDR3 covers 16 residues. V shed 4 bases and J shed 0 bases, with 15 bases lying between them.

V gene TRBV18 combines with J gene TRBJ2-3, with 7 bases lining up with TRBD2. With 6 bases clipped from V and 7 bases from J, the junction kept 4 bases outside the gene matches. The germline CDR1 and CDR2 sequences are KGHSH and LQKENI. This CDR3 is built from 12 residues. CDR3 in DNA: TGTGCCAGCTCGAAACTAGCGAATACGCAGTATTTT. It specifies CASSKLANTQYF.

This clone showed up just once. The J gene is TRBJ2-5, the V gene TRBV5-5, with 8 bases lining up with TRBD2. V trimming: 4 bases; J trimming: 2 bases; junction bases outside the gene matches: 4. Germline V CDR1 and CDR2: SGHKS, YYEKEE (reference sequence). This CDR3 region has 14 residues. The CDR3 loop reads CASSPGGSQETQYF. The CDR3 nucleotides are TGTGCCAGCAGCCCGGGGGGGTCACAAGAGACCCAGTACTTC.

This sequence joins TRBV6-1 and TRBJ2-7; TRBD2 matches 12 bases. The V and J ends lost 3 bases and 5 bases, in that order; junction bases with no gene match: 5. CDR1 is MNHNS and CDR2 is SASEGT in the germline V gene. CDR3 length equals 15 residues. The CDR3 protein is CASSETSGSIHEQYF. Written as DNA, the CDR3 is TGTGCCAGCAGTGAGACTAGCGGGAGTATCCACGAGCAGTACTTC.

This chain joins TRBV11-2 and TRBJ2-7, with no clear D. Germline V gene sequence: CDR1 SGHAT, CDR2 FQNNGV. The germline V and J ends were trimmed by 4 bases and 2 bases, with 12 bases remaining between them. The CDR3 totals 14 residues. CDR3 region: CASSSVLTTYEQYF. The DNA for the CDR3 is TGTGCCAGCAGCTCGGTTCTCACCACCTACGAGCAGTACTTC. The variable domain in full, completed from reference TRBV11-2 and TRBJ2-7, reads EAGVAQSPRYKIIEKRQSVAFWCNPISGHATLYWYQQILGQGPKLLIQFQNNGVVDDSQLPKDRFSAERLKGVDSTLKIQPAKLEDSAVYLCASSSVLTTYEQYFGPGTRLTVT.

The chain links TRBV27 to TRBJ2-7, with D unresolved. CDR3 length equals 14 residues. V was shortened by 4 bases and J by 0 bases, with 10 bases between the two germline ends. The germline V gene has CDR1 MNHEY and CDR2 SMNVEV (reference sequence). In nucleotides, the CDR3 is TGTGCCAGCAGTTGGTCAGGCCTCTCCTACGAGCAGTACTTC. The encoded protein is CASSWSGLSYEQYF.

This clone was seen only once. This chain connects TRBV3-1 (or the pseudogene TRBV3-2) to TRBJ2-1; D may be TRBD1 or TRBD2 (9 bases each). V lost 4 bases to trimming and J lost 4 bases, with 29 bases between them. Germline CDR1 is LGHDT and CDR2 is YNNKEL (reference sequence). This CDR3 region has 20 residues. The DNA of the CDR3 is TGTGCCAGCAGCCCGACAGGGGGAAGCGGGGGGCCTTTACCTTACAATGAGCAGTTCTTC. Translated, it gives CASSPTGGSGGPLPYNEQFF.

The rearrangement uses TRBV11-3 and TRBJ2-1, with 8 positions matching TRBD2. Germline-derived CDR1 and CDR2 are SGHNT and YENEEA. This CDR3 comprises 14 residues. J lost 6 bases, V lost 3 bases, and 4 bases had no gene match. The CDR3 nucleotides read TGTGCCAGCAGCTTTAGCGGGACGGGCAATGAGCAGTTCTTC. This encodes CASSFSGTGNEQFF.

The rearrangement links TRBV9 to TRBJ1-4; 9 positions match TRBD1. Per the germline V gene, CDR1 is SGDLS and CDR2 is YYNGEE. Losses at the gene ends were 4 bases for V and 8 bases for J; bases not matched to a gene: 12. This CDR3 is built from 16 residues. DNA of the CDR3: TGTGCCAGCAGCCCCAGACCGACAGGGACAGGGGAAAAACTGTTTTTT. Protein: CASSPRPTGTGEKLFF.

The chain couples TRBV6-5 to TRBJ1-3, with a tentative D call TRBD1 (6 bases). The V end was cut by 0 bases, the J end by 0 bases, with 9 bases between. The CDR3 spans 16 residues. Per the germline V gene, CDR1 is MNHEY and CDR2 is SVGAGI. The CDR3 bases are TGTGCCAGCAGTTACTCGAGGGGGTCCTCTGGAAACACCATATATTTT. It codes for CASSYSRGSSGNTIYF.

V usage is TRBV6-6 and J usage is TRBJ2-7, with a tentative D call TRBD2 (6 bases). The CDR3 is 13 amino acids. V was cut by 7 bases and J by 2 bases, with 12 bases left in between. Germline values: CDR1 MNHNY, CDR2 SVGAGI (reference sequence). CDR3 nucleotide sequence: TGTGCCAGCAACCTGGGACTGGCCTACGAGCAGTACTTC. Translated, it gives CASNLGLAYEQYF.

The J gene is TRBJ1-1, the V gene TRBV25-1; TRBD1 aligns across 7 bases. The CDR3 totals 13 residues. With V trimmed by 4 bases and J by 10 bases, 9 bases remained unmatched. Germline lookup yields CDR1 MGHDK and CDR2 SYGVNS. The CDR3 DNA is TGTGCCAGCAGTGGGGACACAGGGGTACGAGCTTTCTTT. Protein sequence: CASSGDTGVRAFF.

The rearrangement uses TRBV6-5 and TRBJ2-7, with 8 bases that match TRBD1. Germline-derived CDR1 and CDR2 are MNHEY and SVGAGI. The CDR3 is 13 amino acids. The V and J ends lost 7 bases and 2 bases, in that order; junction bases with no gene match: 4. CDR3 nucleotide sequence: TGTGCCAGCATCGGGACAGGAGCCTACGAGCAGTACTTC. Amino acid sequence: CASIGTGAYEQYF.

As DNA, the CDR3 is TGTGCCTGGGGGATGGTCGGGGTAGGGGATACGCAGTATTTT. This encodes CAWGMVGVGDTQYF. The chain couples TRBV30 to TRBJ2-3, with D tentatively TRBD2 (5 bases). V was shortened by 5 bases and J by 6 bases, with 18 bases between the two germline ends. The germline CDR1 and CDR2 sequences are GTSNPN and SVGIG (reference sequence). The CDR3 has 14 residues.

CDR3 sequence reads: CSVEGGRLSTDTQYF. The CDR3 nucleotides read TGCAGCGTTGAGGGGGGGCGCTTGAGCACAGATACGCAGTATTTT. The chain recombines TRBV29-1 with TRBJ2-3; D is perhaps TRBD2 (7 bases). Germline V gene data show CDR1 as SQVTM and CDR2 as ANQGSEA. The CDR3 consists of 15 residues. V was shortened by 3 bases and J by 0 bases, with 13 bases between the two germline ends.

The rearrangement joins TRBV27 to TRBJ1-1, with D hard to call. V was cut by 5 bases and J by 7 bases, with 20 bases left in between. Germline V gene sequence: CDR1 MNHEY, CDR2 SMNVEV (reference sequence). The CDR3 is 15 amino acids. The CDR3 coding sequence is TGTGCCAGCAGTAGTCGGTTGGGAGAGGGTGGTGAAGCTTTCTTT. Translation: CASSSRLGEGGEAFF.

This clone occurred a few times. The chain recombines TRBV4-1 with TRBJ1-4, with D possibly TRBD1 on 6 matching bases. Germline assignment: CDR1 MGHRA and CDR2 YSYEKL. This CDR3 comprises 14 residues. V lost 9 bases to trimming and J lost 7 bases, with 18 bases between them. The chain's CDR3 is CASGVLQGGEKLFF. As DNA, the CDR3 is TGCGCCAGTGGGGTCCTACAGGGCGGTGAAAAACTGTTTTTT.

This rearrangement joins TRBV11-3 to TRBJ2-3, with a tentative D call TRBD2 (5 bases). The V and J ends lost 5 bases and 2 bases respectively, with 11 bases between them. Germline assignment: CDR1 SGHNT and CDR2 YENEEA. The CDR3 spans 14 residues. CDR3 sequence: CASSPRLITDTQYF. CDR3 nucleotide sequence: TGTGCCAGCAGCCCCAGACTAATCACAGATACGCAGTATTTT. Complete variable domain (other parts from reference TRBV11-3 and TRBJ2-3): EAGVVQSPRYKIIEKKQPVAFWCNPISGHNTLYWYLQNLGQGPELLIRYENEEAVDDSQLPKDRFSAERLKGVDSTLKIQPAELGDSAVYLCASSPRLITDTQYFGPGTRLTVL.